This record covers a single T cell receptor (beta chain). The sample originates from a study of cytomegalovirus exposure and HLA in healthy donors. The repertoire was sequenced with immunoSEQ multiplex PCR; TCRdb's copy has only in-frame clones and lacks some. The table has a few hundred thousand clones, more than 85% seen once. The sequence was collected from a man younger than 35 in good health and CMV-seropositive. Sample: PBMCs.

The CDR3 region is CASSQGGVLGEQFF. For the CDR3, the DNA is TGTGCCAGCAGCCAAGGGGGAGTACTGGGTGAGCAGTTCTTC. The chain couples TRBV4-2 to TRBJ2-1; possibly TRBD2 for D (5 bases). Trimming took 1 base from V and 9 from J, leaving 13 bases between them. Germline V gene sequence: CDR1 LGHNA, CDR2 YNFKEQ. The CDR3 has 14 amino acids.